This T cell receptor beta chain was retrieved from a study of regulatory T cells in long-lasting Graves disease. This CDR3 region has 13 residues. Germline V CDR1 and CDR2: MNHEY, SMNVEV (reference sequence). The V and J ends lost 8 bases and 9 bases respectively, with 14 bases between them. Library construction for TCR beta used iRepertoire HTBI primers and Arm-PCR of CDR3 regions. TCRdb used MiXCR to reprocess the multiplex PCR reads, holding one entry per CDR3 protein. The data contain 430,000 or so distinct CDR3 sequences, around a fifth of them singletons. At least ten counts were recorded for this clonotype. Its antigen is as yet unknown. General study findings and limits: Favoring TRBV28, TRBJ1-2 and TRBJ2-5 was a feature seen in persistent disease.

Time point noted: persistent/refractory GD, antithyroid drugs over 5 years with positive TRAb. PBMC RNA was the source of the TCR library. The receptor was derived from a female donor with Graves disease. The V and J genes are TRBV27 and TRBJ1-6, with D tentatively TRBD1 (6 bases). This material consisted of peripheral blood mononuclear cells (PBMCs), taken when the disease was refractory, from a patient treated with antithyroid drugs. CDR3 sequence: CASRTANLSPLHF. The CDR3 bases are TGTGCCAGCCGGACAGCAAATCTTTCACCCCTCCACTTT.